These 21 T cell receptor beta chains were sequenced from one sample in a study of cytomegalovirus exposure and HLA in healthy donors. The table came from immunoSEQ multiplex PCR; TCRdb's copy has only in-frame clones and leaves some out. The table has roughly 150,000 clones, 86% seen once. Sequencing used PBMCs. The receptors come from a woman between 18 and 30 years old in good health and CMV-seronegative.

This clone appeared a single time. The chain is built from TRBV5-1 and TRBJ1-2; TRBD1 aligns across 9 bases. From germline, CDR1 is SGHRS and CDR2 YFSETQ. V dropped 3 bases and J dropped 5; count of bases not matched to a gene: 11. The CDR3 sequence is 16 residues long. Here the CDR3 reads CASSSLGQGMGYGYTF. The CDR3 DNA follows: TGCGCCAGCAGCTCGCTGGGACAGGGTATGGGTTATGGCTACACCTTC. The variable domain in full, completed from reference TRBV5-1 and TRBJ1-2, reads KAGVTQTPRYLIKTRGQQVTLSCSPISGHRSVSWYQQTPGQGLQFLFEYFSETQRNKGNFPGRFSGRQFSNSRSEMNVSTLELGDSALYLCASSSLGQGMGYGYTFGSGTRLTVV.

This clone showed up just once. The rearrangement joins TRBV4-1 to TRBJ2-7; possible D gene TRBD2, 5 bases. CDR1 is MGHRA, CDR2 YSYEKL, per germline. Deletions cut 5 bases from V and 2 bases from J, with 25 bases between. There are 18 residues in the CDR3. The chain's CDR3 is CASSSGLTGLVITYEQYF. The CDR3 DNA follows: TGCGCCAGCAGCTCTGGACTCACGGGCCTCGTTATTACCTACGAGCAGTACTTC.

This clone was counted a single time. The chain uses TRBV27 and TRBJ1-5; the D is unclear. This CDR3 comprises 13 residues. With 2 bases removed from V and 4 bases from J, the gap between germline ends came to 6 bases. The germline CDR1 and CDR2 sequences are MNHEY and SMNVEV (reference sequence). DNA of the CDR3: TGTGCCAGCAGTTTAAGCGGGAATCAGCCCCAGCATTTT. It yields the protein CASSLSGNQPQHF.

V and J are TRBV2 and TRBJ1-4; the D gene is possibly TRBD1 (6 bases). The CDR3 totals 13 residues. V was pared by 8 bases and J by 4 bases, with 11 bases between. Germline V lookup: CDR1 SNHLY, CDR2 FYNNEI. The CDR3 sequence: CASWDTSNEKLFF. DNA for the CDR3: TGTGCCAGCTGGGACACTAGTAATGAAAAACTGTTTTTT.

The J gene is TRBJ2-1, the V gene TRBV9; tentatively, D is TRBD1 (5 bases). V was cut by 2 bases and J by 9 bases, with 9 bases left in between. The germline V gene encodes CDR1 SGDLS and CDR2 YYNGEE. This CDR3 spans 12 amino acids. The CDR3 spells CASSVFQGEQFF. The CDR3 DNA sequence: TGTGCCAGCAGCGTCTTCCAGGGTGAGCAGTTCTTC.

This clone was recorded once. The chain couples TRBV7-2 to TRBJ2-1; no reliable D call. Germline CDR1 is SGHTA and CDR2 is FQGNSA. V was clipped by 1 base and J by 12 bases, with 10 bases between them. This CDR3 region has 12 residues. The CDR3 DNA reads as TGTGCCAGCAGCTTAGGTTCCGGTTGGCAGTTCTTC. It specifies CASSLGSGWQFF. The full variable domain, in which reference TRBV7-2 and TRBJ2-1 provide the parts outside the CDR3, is GAGVSQSPSNKVTEKGKDVELRCDPISGHTALYWYRQSLGQGLEFLIYFQGNSAPDKSGLPSDRFSAERTGGSVSTLTIQRTQQEDSAVYLCASSLGSGWQFFGPGTRLTVL.

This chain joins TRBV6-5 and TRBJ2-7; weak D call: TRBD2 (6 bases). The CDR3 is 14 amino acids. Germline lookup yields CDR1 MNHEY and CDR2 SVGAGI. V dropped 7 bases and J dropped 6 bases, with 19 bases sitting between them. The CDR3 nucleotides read TGTGCCAGCACCAAGGCGACCGGGGGAGGCGAGCAGTACTTC. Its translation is CASTKATGGGEQYF.

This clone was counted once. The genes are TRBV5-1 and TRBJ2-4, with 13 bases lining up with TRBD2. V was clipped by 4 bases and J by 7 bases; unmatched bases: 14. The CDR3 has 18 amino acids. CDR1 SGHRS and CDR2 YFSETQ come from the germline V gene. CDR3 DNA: TGCGCCAGCAGCCCGCTAGGACTAGCGGGAGCTCGGGAGAACATTCAGTACTTC. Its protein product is CASSPLGLAGARENIQYF.

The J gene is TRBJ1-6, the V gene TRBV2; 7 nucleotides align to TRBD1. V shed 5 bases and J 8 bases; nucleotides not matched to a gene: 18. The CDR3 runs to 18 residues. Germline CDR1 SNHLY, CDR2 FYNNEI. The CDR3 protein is CASSSPGQLGMGDSPLHF. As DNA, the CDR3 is TGTGCCAGCAGTTCCCCGGGACAGCTAGGGATGGGGGATTCACCCCTCCACTTT.

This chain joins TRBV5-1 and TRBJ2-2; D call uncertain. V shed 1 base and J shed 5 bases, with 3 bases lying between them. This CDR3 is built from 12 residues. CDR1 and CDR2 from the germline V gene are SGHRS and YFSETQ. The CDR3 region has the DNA TGCGCCAGCAGCTTGACAACCGGGGAGCTGTTTTTT. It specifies CASSLTTGELFF.

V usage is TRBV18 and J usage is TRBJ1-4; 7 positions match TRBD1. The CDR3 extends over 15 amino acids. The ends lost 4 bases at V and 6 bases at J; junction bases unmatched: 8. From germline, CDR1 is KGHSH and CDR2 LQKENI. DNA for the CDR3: TGTGCCAGCTCACGTGAACAGGGGATGGATGAAAAACTGTTTTTT. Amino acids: CASSREQGMDEKLFF.

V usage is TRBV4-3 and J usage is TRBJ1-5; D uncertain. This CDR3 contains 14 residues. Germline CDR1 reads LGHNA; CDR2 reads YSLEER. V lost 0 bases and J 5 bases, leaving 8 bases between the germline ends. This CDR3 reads CASSQDLEYQPQHF. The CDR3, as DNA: TGCGCCAGCAGCCAAGACTTGGAGTATCAGCCCCAGCATTTT.

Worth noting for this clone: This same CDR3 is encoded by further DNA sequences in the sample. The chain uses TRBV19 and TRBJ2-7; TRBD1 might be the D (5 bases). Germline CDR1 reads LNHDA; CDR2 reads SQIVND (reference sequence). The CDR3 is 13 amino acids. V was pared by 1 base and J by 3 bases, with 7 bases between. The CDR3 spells CASSIGTSYEQYF. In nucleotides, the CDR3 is TGTGCCAGTAGTATAGGGACAAGCTACGAGCAGTACTTC.

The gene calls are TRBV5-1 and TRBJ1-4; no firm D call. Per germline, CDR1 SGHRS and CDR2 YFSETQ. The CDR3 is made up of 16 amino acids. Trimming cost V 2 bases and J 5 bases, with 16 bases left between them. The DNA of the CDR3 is TGCGCCAGCAGCTTTCGGGGAGACACTTTAAATGAAAAACTGTTTTTT. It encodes CASSFRGDTLNEKLFF.

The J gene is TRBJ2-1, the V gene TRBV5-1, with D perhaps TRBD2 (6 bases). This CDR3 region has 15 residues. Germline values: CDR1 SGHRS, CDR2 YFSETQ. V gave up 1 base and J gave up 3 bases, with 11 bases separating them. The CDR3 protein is CASSLTTGVYNEQFF. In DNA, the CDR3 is TGCGCCAGCAGCTTGACTACGGGGGTCTACAATGAGCAGTTCTTC.

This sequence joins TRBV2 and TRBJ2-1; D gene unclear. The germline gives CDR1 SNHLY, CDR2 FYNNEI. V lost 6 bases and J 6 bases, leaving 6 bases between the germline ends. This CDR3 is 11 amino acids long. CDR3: CASRRPNEQFF. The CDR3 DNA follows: TGTGCCAGCAGGAGGCCCAATGAGCAGTTCTTC. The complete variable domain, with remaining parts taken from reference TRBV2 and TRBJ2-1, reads EPEVTQTPSHQVTQMGQEVILRCVPISNHLYFYWYRQILGQKVEFLVSFYNNEISEKSEIFDDQFSVERPDGSNFTLKIRSTKLEDSAMYFCASRRPNEQFFGPGTRLTVL.

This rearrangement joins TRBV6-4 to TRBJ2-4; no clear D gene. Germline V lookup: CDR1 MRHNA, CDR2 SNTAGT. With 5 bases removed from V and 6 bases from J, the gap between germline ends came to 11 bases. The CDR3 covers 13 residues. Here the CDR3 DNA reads TGTGCCAGCAGTCCGAACTCTGGAAACATTCAGTACTTC. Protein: CASSPNSGNIQYF.

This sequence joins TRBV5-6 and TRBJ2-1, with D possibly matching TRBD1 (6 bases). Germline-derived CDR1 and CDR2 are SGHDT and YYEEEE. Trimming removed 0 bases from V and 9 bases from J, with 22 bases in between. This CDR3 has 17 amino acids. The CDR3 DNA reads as TGTGCCAGCAGCTTGGTGGACAGTAAGTTAATGGGATTTGAGCAGTTCTTC. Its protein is CASSLVDSKLMGFEQFF.

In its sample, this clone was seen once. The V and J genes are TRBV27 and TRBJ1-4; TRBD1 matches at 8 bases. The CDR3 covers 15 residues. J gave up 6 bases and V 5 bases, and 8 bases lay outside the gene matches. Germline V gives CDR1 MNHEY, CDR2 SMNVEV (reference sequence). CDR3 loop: CASSPRTGRDEKLFF. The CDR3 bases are TGTGCCAGCAGTCCTCGGACAGGGAGGGATGAAAAACTGTTTTTT.

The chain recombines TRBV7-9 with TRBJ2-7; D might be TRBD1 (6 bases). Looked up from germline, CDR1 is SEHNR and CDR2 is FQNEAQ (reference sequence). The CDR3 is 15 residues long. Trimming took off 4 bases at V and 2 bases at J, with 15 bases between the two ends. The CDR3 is CASSWTQGYTYEQYF. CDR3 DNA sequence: TGTGCCAGCAGCTGGACCCAGGGGTATACCTACGAGCAGTACTTC.

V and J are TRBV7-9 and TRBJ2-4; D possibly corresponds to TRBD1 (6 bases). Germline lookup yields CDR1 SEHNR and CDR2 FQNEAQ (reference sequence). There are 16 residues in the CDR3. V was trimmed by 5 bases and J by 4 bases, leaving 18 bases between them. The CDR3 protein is CASSQNSGTPKNIQYF. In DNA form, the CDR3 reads TGTGCCAGCAGCCAGAACTCCGGGACACCTAAAAACATTCAGTACTTC.